This T cell receptor beta chain was captured by sequencing in a study of cytomegalovirus exposure and HLA in healthy donors. Germline loops: CDR1 SQVTM, CDR2 ANQGSEA. Trimming took 5 bases from V and 2 from J, leaving 21 bases between them. CDR3 size: 17 residues. Generated by immunoSEQ multiplex PCR, the TCRdb table keeps only in-frame clones and is missing some. The sample carries over 100,000 clones, roughly 89% recorded once. The chain uses TRBV29-1 and TRBJ2-2; D possibly corresponds to TRBD2 (7 bases). The source is a young woman in good health and CMV-seronegative. What was sequenced was PBMCs. The DNA of the CDR3 is TGCAGCGTTATTGTGGGGAGGGGGTTTGTTAACACCGGGGAGCTGTTTTTT. It yields the protein CSVIVGRGFVNTGELFF.